The clone carrying this T cell receptor beta chain was detected only a few times. Its specificity is unknown. Germline V CDR1 and CDR2: SGHRS, YFSETQ. The CDR3 length is 18 residues. The J segment lost 1 base and the V segment lost 0 bases, leaving 7 bases of the junction unmatched. These data come from a study of cytomegalovirus exposure and HLA in healthy donors. Overall study results and limits: Later on, an analysis showed TCR association rates differing by HLA locus, with DRB1 the most and HLA-C the fewest.

Primers included in the PCR were 60 Vbeta and 13 Jbeta primers. The assay was immunoSEQ multiplex PCR, and TCRdb's table has in-frame clones only and misses some. In the table there are around 150,000 clones, approximately 72% of which are singletons. The receptor was derived from a man younger than 35 in good health and CMV-seronegative. The chain links TRBV5-1 to TRBJ2-3; 11 nucleotides align to TRBD2. Material: PBMCs. CDR3 residues: CASSLALAGGVGTDTQYF. For the CDR3, the DNA is TGCGCCAGCAGCTTGGCGCTAGCGGGAGGCGTCGGCACAGATACGCAGTATTTT.